This TCR beta chain was profiled in a study of CD4 T cells in relation to SARS-CoV-2 and coronaviruses. The study, taken as a whole, reports: Pre-pandemic and post-infection samples never came from the same donor. The cross-reactivity analysis covered only spike protein, not other viral proteins.

The method was immunoSEQ multiplex PCR; TCRdb's version includes in-frame clones alone and lacks a portion of them. The sample records 55,000 to 70,000 clones, 85% to 95% being singletons. In this sample, this clone turned up a few times. Its specificity is unknown. V gave up 0 bases and J gave up 1 base, with 8 bases separating them. CDR3 size: 15 residues. The germline gives CDR1 SGHRS, CDR2 YFSETQ. Before the COVID-19 pandemic, during about 2011-2018, CD4+ T cells were taken from unexposed donors. Naive and memory CD4+ T cells were separated from cryopreserved PBMCs. Sequenced input: naive CD4+ T cells from PBMCs. Described subset: naive CD4+ T cells isolated by negative enrichment. The chain uses TRBV5-1 and TRBJ1-3; D uncertain. The sequence came from a human donor in good health. CDR3 nucleotides: TGCGCCAGCAGCTTGGAAGTGGGATCTGGAAACACCATATATTTT. The encoded protein is CASSLEVGSGNTIYF.